The subject of this entry is one T cell receptor (beta chain). The data derive from a study of T cell changes during pregnancy in multiple sclerosis. CDR1 is MNHEY, CDR2 SMNVEV, per germline (reference sequence). The CDR3 length is 16 residues. Trimming removed 4 bases from V and 4 bases from J, with 20 bases in between. The protocol was immunoSEQ multiplex PCR, while the TCRdb copy is restricted to in-frame clones and leaves out a portion. The sample lists roughly 45,000 clones, roughly 94% seen once, with 5.9% in the top ten. The chain links TRBV27 to TRBJ2-7, with D unresolved. This receptor was obtained from a female donor with multiple sclerosis, enrolled in a pregnancy study. The sample was CD8+ T cells from peripheral blood mononuclear cells, taken in the first trimester of pregnancy. This chain's CDR3 is CASSSWAGSSLYEQYF. For the CDR3, the DNA is TGTGCCAGCAGTTCATGGGCCGGTTCGTCCCTTTACGAGCAGTACTTC.